Listed below are T cell receptor beta chains from one sample, sequenced in a study of graft-versus-host responses after intestinal transplantation. Assay: immunoSEQ multiplex PCR; the TCRdb copy retains only in-frame clones and omits some. The table lists about 39,000 clones, about nine tenths of them singletons, with approximately 7.1% in the top ten. Sample: PBMCs, taken 260 to 270 days after transplant. These receptors originate from a human patient who received an intestinal transplant, so some T cells may come from the graft donor. Both conserved end residues are trimmed from each CDR3. Only some rows state a clone size, as once, few, many or a class for expanded clones.

clone_size cdr3_length j_call v_call cdr3_aa
. 12 TRBJ2-7 TRBV19 ASSTGTTIYEQY
. 9 TRBJ2-5 TRBV5-6 ASSFQETQY
. 11 TRBJ2-1 TRBV6-5 ASSLGRGSEQF
. 13 TRBJ2-3 TRBV5-6 ASSLPGQATDTQY
. 10 TRBJ2-3 TRBV18 ASPPSGAAQY
few 15 TRBJ2-2 TRBV9 ARSVTSGGANTGELF
few 12 TRBJ2-3 TRBV2 ASSGQGRADTQY
. 12 TRBJ1-3 TRBV19 ASFGGGAGNTIY
. 10 TRBJ1-1 TRBV10-3 AISEGRTEAF
. 11 TRBJ2-5 TRBV5-5 ASSLVLGPEQY
few 13 TRBJ1-2 TRBV4-1 ASSVPGTGIDGYT
. 12 TRBJ1-1 TRBV19 ASSPRGGLTEAF
once 15 TRBJ2-5 TRBV14 ASSQVLDTMYQETQY
. 9 TRBJ2-1 TRBV7-9 ASSLGNEQF
. 10 TRBJ2-5 TRBV6-5 ASSYSKGTQY
. 14 TRBJ2-7 TRBV7-8 ASIKGRSSSSYEQY
. 12 TRBJ2-2 TRBV6-5 ASSYSHTTGELF
. 13 TRBJ1-2 TRBV2 ASTEPGQGSHGYT
. 12 TRBJ2-7 TRBV18 ASSPQQNTYEQY
. 11 TRBJ2-7 TRBV12-5 ASGLDTGYEQY
. 14 TRBJ2-1 TRBV5-4 ASSFGLAGSYNEQF
. 13 TRBJ1-3 TRBV6-5 ASSYSRRFGNTIY
. 14 TRBJ2-1 TRBV25-1 ASSGGRVAGYSEQF
. 11 TRBJ2-5 TRBV10-3 AISESRVETQY
. 12 TRBJ2-2 TRBV9 ASSVELRAGELF
. 11 TRBJ2-2 TRBV27 ASYTPITGELF
. 13 TRBJ2-3 TRBV5-1 ASSLGRGVTDTQY
. 14 TRBJ2-1 TRBV7-8 ASSTTRVGPQNEQF
. 12 TRBJ2-7 TRBV11-2 ASSPWTVSYEQY
. 12 TRBJ1-4 TRBV6-1 ASMQDRRLEKLF
. 12 TRBJ2-2 TRBV6-5 ASSSETQTGELF
. 13 TRBJ2-1 TRBV7-6 ASSLAGGTYNEQF
. 9 TRBJ2-5 TRBV30 AWSVGETQY
. 12 TRBJ1-3 TRBV7-2 ASSLESSGNTIY
once 17 TRBJ2-3 TRBV7-6 ASSLAPLAGGLTVDTQY
. 12 TRBJ2-1 TRBV19 ASSILGGDNEQF
. 13 TRBJ1-1 TRBV27 ASSVGTGVNTEAF
. 13 TRBJ2-5 TRBV15 ATSRDPYLGETQY
. 16 TRBJ1-2 TRBV19 ASSIDWTDQAANYGYT
. 12 TRBJ1-2 TRBV4-1 ASSQVTSGLDYT
once 13 TRBJ1-2 TRBV6-6 ASGRSGTVIRGYT
. 11 TRBJ1-1 TRBV7-3 ASSSGLGTEAF
. 13 TRBJ1-5 TRBV18 ASSPKGNRDQPQH
. 11 TRBJ1-1 TRBV7-3 ASSLSVNTEAF
. 15 TRBJ2-6 TRBV5-8 ASSLARAVTGANVLT
. 13 TRBJ2-7 TRBV10-2 ASSESLAGSYEQY
few 15 TRBJ2-1 TRBV5-1 ASSQRAGASSYNEQF
. 12 TRBJ1-2 TRBV11-2 ASTPRGARYGYT
. 11 TRBJ2-7 TRBV10-3 AISVGQTYEQY
. 13 TRBJ2-5 TRBV7-6 ASSLSLGPQETQY
once 15 TRBJ2-2 TRBV2 ASSHNGGQGATGELF
. 13 TRBJ1-1 TRBV15 ATSRGRDGNTEAF